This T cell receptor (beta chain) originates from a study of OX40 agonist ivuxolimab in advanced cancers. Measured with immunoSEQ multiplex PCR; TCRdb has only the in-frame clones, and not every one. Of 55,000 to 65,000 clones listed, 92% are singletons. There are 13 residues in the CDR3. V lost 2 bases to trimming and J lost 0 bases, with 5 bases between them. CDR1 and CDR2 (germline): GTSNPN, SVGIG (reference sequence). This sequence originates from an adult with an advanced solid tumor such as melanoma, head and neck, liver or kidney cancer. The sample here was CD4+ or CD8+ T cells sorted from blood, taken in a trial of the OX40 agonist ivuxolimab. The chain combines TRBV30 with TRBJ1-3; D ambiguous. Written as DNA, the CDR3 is TGTGCCTGGAGTTATTACTCTGGAAACACCATATATTTT. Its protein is CAWSYYSGNTIYF. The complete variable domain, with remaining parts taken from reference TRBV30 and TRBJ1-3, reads SQTIHQWPATLVQPVGSPLSLECTVEGTSNPNLYWYRQAAGRGLQLLFYSVGIGQISSEVPQNLSASRPQDRQFILSSKKLLLSDSGFYLCAWSYYSGNTIYFGEGSWLTVV.